A single T cell receptor (beta chain) is shown here with its context. The study drew participants aged roughly 18 to 95 years from some 25 US areas. Participants reported their clinical history, and cohort assignment relied on those reports. Germline lookup yields CDR1 ENHRY and CDR2 SYGVKD. Deletions cut 6 bases from V and 5 bases from J, with 19 bases between. There are 15 residues in the CDR3. The data belong to a study of blood T cell repertoires in COVID-19. About the study: From the United States, Italy and Spain came samples of acute and convalescent COVID-19.

As processed by the authors: Nucleated cell counts were estimated from reference gene primer amplification. Sequencing was performed with immunoSEQ multiplex PCR; in TCRdb, only in-frame clones are kept and a portion is missing. The DNA gave D and trimming, while V, J and clone size come from that table. The sample has 80,000 to 130,000 clones, approximately 86% seen once. Sequenced material: PBMCs or T cells enriched from blood (not recorded which). The chain is built from TRBV10-3 and TRBJ1-1, with TRBD1 as a possible D gene (6 bases). The TCR was taken from a woman in her 50s who had recovered from COVID-19. The CDR3 DNA is TGTGCCATCAGCTCGCGCGGGGGCGCGAGGACTGAAGCTTTCTTT. Translation gives CAISSRGGARTEAFF.